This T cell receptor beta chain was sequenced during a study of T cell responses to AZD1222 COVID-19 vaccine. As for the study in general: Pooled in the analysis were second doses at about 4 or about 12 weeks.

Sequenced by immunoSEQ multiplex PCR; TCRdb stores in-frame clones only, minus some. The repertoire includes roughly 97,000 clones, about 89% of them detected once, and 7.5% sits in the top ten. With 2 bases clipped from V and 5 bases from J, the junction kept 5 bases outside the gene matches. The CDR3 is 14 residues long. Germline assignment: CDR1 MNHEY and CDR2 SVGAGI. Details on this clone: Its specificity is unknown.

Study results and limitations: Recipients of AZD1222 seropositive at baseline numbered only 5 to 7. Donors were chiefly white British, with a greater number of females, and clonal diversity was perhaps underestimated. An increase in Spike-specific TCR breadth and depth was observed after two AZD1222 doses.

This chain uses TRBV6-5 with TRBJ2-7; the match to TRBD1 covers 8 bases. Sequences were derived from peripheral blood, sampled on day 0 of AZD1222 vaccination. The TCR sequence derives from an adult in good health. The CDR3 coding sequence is TGTGCCAGCAGTTACGGGACAGGTTCCGACGAGCAGTACTTC. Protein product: CASSYGTGSDEQYF.